This TCR beta chain was obtained from a study of T cells in Graves' hyperthyroidism and ophthalmopathy. V lost 5 bases to trimming and J lost 0 bases, with 11 bases between them. This CDR3 has 15 residues. Findings of the study overall: Ophthalmopathy was distinguished from stable hyperthyroidism by 13 V-J signatures.

Amplification targeted TCR beta CDR3 regions from RNA transcripts. First-round RT-PCR targeting the TCR CDR3 was performed with the HTBI primer set. Each CDR3 protein is one row after TCRdb ran MiXCR on the multiplex PCR reads. The profile shows a few hundred thousand distinct CDR3 sequences, over 15% of them singletons. A note on this clonotype: Its antigen is not identified.

The chain recombines TRBV12-3 or TRBV12-4 with TRBJ1-5; D is perhaps TRBD1 (6 bases). The TCR was taken from a woman under 30 with Graves' hyperthyroidism. The material sequenced was blood. The DNA for the CDR3 is TGTGCCAGCAGTCGACAGGCGTATAGCAATCAGCCCCAGCATTTT. It codes for CASSRQAYSNQPQHF.